This TCR beta chain is drawn from a study of blood T cells in healthy people across ages. This clonotype has a count of ten or more. Together with a sample-barcoded 5' primer, a J-beta primer mix was included in a second PCR lasting roughly 6 to 12 cycles. Each cDNA molecule was tagged by a template-switch adaptor with 12 random nucleotides. TCRdb reprocessed the 5' RACE reads with MiXCR, giving one entry per CDR3 protein. The table lists around 650,000 distinct CDR3 sequences, about 30% of them singletons, with roughly 15% in the top ten. V lost 0 bases to trimming and J lost 3 bases; unmatched junction nucleotides: 7. The germline CDR1 and CDR2 sequences are DFQATT and SNEGSKA (reference sequence). This CDR3 has 17 residues.

Sequencing was done on a sample of blood. V gene TRBV20-1 combines with J gene TRBJ2-1; TRBD2 matches at 11 bases. The clonotype originates from a woman older than 75 in good health. For the CDR3, the DNA is TGCAGTGCTAGAGATAAAACTAGCGGGGGCCACTACAATGAGCAGTTCTTC. It translates to CSARDKTSGGHYNEQFF.